Sequencing of this TCR beta chain was carried out in a study of regulatory T cells in long-lasting Graves disease. This CDR3 is 13 amino acids long. J lost 4 bases, V lost 11 bases, and 11 bases had no gene match. Looked up from germline, CDR1 is SNHLY and CDR2 is FYNNEI. Time point described: newly diagnosed GD, antithyroid drugs for less than 3 months. PBMCs provided the RNA from which the TCR library was made. Building of the TCR beta libraries involved iRepertoire HTBI primers and Arm-PCR of CDR3 regions. MiXCR was run by TCRdb on the multiplex PCR reads, yielding one entry per CDR3 protein. This sample has 560,000 or so distinct CDR3 sequences, with about 16% found just once. Study results and caveats: Whereas 966 public clonotypes were shared by new patients, persistent patients shared more, at roughly 2,500. Analyses excluded thyroid tissue, covering peripheral blood alone.

In its sample, this clonotype was seen a few times. Its antigen is currently unknown. A further study also used this sample, focusing on T cells in Graves' hyperthyroidism and ophthalmopathy.

The chain is built from TRBV2 and TRBJ2-7; TRBD2 matches 7 bases. The source was peripheral blood mononuclear cells (PBMCs), collected at new diagnosis, from a patient treated with antithyroid drugs. The source is a man aged 18 to 30 with Graves disease. Written as DNA, the CDR3 is TGTGCCTCCTCGGGGGAGCGGGGATACGAGCAGTACTTC. It codes for CASSGERGYEQYF.